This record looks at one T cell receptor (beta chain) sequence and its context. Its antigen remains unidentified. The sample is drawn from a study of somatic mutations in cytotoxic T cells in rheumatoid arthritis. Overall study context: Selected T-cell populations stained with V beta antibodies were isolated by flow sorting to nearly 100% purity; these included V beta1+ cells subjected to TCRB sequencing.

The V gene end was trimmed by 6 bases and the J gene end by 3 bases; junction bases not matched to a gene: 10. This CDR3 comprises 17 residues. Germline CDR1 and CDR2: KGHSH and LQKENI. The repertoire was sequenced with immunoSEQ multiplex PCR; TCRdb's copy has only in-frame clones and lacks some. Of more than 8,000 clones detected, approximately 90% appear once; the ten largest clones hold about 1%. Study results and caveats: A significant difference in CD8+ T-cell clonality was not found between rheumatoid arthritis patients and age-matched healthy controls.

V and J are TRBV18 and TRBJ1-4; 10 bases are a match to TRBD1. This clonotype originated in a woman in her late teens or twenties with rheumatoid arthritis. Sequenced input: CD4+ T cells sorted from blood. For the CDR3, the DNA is TGTGCCAGCTCGTCCGGGACAGGGGCGTATGCTAATGAAAAACTGTTTTTT. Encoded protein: CASSSGTGAYANEKLFF.